A selection of T cell receptor beta chains follows, all from one sample in a study of beta chain features in type 1 diabetes. Repertoires were generated with immunoSEQ multiplex PCR, while TCRdb's copy carries only in-frame clones and drops some. The repertoire holds around 140,000 clones, under 11% seen once, with under 1.5% in the top ten. Sequencing used naive CD4+ T cells from blood. Receptors originate from a man between 18 and 35 years old in good health. The CDR3 runs from the conserved cysteine through the conserved F or W. The D gene is left open where the match is weak. Size tells how often a clone was seen (once, few, many) or the class of an expanded clone, and some rows leave it out.

clone size | CDR3 length | V gene | D gene | CDR3 protein
- | 15 | TRBV9 | - | CASSVGGQSSYEQYF
- | 15 | TRBV11-2 | TRBD2 | CASSRGSGGTYEQYF
few | 14 | TRBV10-3 | TRBD2 | CAARGSGGGNEQFF
few | 14 | TRBV6-5 | - | CASSYGADTDTQYF
- | 14 | TRBV7-3 | - | CASSLPLSNGELFF
few | 15 | TRBV7-2 | TRBD2 | CASRSGTSNTGELFF
- | 14 | TRBV5-1 | TRBD1 | CASSADREGEKLFF
few | 15 | TRBV7-2 | TRBD2 | CASSGGGSGANVLTF
few | 14 | TRBV7-2 | - | CASSQGGPQETQYF
- | 13 | TRBV7-9 | - | CASSFSEWGGYTF
- | 14 | TRBV19 | - | CASTGRRFRNEQFF
- | 17 | TRBV5-1 | TRBD1 | CASSSSPGQGNTGELFF
- | 11 | TRBV20-1 | - | CSARDLNEQFF
- | 14 | TRBV7-8 | TRBD1 | CASSMTGYGEKLFF
few | 16 | TRBV7-2 | TRBD2 | CASSLASGGNSYEQYF
- | 11 | TRBV20-1 | - | CSGGHYYEQYF
- | 15 | TRBV6-1 | TRBD1 | CASSDYDRGNEKLFF
- | 13 | TRBV5-1 | - | CASSFHQGYEQYF
- | 14 | TRBV6-5 | - | CASKRTGDGYGYTF
many | 12 | TRBV30 | - | CAWSVHRTEAFF
- | 14 | TRBV6-5 | TRBD1 | CASSRDRDQETQYF
few | 16 | TRBV18 | - | CASSPKQGMENTEAFF
- | 15 | TRBV5-5 | - | CASSSCPDHPGSCFF
- | 15 | TRBV7-2 | - | CASSLDVGGGTEAFF
few | 15 | TRBV6-6 | TRBD1 | CASSQLQGAVDEQYF
few | 15 | TRBV7-2 | - | CASSLVAEPLYGYTF
few | 15 | TRBV18 | - | CASSPRGSGNQPQHF
- | 14 | TRBV19 | - | CASSRRGIGETQYF
few | 15 | TRBV25-1 | TRBD1 | CASSAHRGRGTEAFF
- | 10 | TRBV20-1 | TRBD1 | CSARQGGAFF
few | 13 | TRBV7-2 | - | CASSPGWDEKLFF
few | 14 | TRBV5-1 | TRBD1 | CASSRDSSNYGYTF
few | 17 | TRBV10-3 | - | CAISDHYTTGINYGYTF
many | 15 | TRBV7-9 | - | CASSPNGWENNEQFF
few | 13 | TRBV6-1 | - | CASHTREDTEAFF
few | 13 | TRBV30 | TRBD2 | CAWSRGGSDTQYF
few | 12 | TRBV10-2 | TRBD2 | CASSASGETQYF
few | 13 | TRBV6-5 | - | CASKLSGYNEQFF
few | 12 | TRBV7-3 | - | CASSLNLETQYF
many | 12 | TRBV29-1 | TRBD1 | CSVERQGYEQYF
- | 13 | TRBV4-2 | - | CASSQGENQPQHF
- | 14 | TRBV27 | - | CASRQGWGQETQYF